This T cell receptor beta chain was obtained from a study of blood T cell repertoires in COVID-19. About the study: Acute and convalescent COVID-19 samples came from the United States, Italy and Spain.

Participants spanned ages about 18 to 95 years and resided in about 24 US areas. Researchers sorted participants into cohorts using their self-reported clinical history. The germline CDR1 and CDR2 sequences are SGHRS and YFSETQ. V was trimmed by 4 bases and J by 0 bases, leaving 12 bases between them. The CDR3 extends over 15 amino acids. Authors' analysis steps: Amplification with reference gene primers provided the estimates of nucleated cell counts. Some clones are missing from TCRdb's copy, which holds only in-frame ones; the method was immunoSEQ multiplex PCR. D and trimming come from the DNA, and the V and J calls and clone size come from that table. The table shows around 140,000 clones, with under 90% occurring only once.

The V and J genes are TRBV5-1 and TRBJ2-3; D might be TRBD1 (5 bases). The sequenced sample consisted of PBMCs or T cells enriched from blood (not recorded which). This sequence was found in a man aged 45-65 years in a cohort exposed to, infected with or recovered from COVID-19 (not recorded which). Written as DNA, the CDR3 is TGCGCCAGCAGCGTAGGGGCTATAAGCACAGATACGCAGTATTTT. It is translated as CASSVGAISTDTQYF.